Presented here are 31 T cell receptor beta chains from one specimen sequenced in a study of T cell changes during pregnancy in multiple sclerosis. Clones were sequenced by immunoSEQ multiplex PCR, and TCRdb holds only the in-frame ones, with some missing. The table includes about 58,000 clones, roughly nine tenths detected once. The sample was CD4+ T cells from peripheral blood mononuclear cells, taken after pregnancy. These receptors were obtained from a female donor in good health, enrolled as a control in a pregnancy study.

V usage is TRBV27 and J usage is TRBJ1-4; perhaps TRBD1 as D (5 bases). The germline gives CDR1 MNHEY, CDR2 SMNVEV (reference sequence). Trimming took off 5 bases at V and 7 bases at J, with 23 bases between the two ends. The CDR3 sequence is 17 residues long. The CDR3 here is CASSPSLPGRNGEKLFF. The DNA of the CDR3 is TGTGCCAGCAGTCCCTCCCTCCCAGGGCGGAATGGTGAAAAACTGTTTTTT.

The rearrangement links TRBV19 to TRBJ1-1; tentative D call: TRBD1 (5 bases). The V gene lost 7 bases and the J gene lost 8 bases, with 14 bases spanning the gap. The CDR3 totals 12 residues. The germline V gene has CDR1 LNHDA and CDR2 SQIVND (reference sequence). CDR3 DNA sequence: TGTGCCAGTACTACCCGCCGGACAGAAGCTTTCTTT. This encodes CASTTRRTEAFF.

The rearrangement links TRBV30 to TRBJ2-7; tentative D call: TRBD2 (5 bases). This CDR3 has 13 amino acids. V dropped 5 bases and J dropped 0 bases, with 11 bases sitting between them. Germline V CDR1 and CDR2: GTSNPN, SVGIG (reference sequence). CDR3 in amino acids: CAWRDTSSYEQYF. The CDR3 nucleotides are TGTGCCTGGCGAGACACTAGCTCCTACGAGCAGTACTTC.

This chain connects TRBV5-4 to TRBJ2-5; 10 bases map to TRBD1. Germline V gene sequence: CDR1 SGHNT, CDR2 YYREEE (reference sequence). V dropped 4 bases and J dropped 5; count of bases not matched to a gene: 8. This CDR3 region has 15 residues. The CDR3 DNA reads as TGTGCCAGCAGCCTCGGGACAGGGGCCAGGGAGACCCAGTACTTC. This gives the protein CASSLGTGARETQYF.

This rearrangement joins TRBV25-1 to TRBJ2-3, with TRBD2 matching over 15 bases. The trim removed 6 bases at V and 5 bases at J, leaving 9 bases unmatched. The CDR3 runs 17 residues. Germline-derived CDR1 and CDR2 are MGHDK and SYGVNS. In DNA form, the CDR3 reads TGTGCCAGCAGATCCTGGACTAGCGGGGGGGCGCGAGATACGCAGTATTTT. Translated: CASRSWTSGGARDTQYF.

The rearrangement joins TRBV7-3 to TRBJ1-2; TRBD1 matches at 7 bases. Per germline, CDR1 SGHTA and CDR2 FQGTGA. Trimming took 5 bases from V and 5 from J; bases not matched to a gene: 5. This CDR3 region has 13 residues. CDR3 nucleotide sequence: TGTGCCAGCAGCCCGGGACAGATATATGGCTACACCTTC. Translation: CASSPGQIYGYTF.

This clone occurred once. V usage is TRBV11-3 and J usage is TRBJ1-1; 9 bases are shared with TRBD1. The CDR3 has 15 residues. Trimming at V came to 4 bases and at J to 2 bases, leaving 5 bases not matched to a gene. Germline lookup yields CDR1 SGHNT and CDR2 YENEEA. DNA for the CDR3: TGTGCCAGCAGCTCCTGGACAGGGGAAAACACTGAAGCTTTCTTT. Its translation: CASSSWTGENTEAFF.

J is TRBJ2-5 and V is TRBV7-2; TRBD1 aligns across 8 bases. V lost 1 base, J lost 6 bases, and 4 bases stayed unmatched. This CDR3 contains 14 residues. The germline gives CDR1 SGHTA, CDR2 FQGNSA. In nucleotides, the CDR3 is TGTGCCAGCAGCTTAGATCAGGGGGCTAAGACCCAGTACTTC. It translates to CASSLDQGAKTQYF.

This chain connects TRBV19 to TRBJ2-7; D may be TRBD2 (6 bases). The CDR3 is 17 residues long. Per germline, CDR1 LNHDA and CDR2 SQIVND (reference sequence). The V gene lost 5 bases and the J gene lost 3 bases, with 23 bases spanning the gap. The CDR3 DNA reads TGTGCCAGTAGTGCCCGGCGGGGTCGGACCGGGATCTACGAGCAGTACTTC. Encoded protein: CASSARRGRTGIYEQYF.

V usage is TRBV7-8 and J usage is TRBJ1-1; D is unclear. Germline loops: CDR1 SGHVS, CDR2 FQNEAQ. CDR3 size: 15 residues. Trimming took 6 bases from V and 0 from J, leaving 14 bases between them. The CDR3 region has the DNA TGTGCCAGCAGTTCGGACTCCGCCGTGAACACTGAAGCTTTCTTT. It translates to CASSSDSAVNTEAFF.

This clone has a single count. CDR3 sequence reads: CASSPGRANNEKLFF. The CDR3 DNA follows: TGTGCCAGCAGCCCCGGGCGGGCTAACAATGAAAAACTGTTTTTT. The chain employs TRBV14 and TRBJ1-4, with unresolved D. V was trimmed by 4 bases and J by 5 bases, leaving 14 bases between them. The CDR3 is 15 amino acids. Germline lookup yields CDR1 SGHDN and CDR2 FVKESK.

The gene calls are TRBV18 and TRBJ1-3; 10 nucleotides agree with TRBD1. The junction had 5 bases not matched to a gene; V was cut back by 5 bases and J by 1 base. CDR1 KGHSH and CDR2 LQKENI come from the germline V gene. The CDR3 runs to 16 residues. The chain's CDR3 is CASSTGTGVSGNTIYF. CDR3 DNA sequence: TGTGCCAGCTCAACCGGGACAGGGGTGTCTGGAAACACCATATATTTT. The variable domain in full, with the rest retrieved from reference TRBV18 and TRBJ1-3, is NAGVMQNPRHLVRRRGQEARLRCSPMKGHSHVYWYRQLPEEGLKFMVYLQKENIIDESGMPKERFSAEFPKEGPSILRIQQVVRGDSAAYFCASSTGTGVSGNTIYFGEGSWLTVV.

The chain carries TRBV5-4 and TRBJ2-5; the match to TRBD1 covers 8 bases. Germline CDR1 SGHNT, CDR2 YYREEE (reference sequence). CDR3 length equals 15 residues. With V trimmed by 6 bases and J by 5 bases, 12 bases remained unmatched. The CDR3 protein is CASNDRGGLGETQYF. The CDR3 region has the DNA TGTGCCAGCAACGACAGGGGAGGTTTAGGGGAGACCCAGTACTTC.

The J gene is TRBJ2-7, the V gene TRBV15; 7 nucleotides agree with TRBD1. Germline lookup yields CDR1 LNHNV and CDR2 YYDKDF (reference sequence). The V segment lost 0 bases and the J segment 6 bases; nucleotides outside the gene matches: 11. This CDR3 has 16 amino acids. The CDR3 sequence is CATSRDGTVAGGEQYF. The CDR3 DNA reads TGTGCCACCAGCAGAGATGGAACAGTGGCAGGGGGCGAGCAGTACTTC.

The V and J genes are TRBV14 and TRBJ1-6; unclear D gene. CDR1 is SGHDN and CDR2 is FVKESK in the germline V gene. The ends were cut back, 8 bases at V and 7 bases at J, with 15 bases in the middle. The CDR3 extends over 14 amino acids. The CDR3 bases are TGTGCCAGCCGGAGGGAGGGTGGCAATTCACCCCTCCACTTT. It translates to CASRREGGNSPLHF.

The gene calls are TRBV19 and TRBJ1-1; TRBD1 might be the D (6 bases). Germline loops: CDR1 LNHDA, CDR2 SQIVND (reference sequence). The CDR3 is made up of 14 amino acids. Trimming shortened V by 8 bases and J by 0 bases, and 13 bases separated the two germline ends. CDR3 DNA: TGTGCCAGTTTGAAGGGACATTTGAACACTGAAGCTTTCTTT. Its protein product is CASLKGHLNTEAFF.

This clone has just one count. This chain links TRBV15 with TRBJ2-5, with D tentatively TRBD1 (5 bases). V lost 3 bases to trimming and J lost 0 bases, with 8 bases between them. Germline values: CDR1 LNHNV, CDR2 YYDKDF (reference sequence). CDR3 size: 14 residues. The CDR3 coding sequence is TGTGCCACCAGCAGGGACAAGTACCAAGAGACCCAGTACTTC. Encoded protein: CATSRDKYQETQYF.

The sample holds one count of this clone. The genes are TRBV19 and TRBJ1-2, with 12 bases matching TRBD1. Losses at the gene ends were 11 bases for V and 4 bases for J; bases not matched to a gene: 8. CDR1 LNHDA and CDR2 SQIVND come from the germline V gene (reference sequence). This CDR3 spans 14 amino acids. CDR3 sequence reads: CAGKPGQGAYGYTF. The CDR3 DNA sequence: TGTGCCGGAAAACCGGGACAGGGGGCCTATGGCTACACCTTC.

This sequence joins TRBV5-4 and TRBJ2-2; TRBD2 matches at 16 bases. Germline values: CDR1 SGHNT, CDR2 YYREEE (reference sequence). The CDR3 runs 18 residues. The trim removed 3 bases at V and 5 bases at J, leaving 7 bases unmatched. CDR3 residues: CASSSGTSGGAETGELFF. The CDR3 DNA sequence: TGTGCCAGCAGCTCGGGGACTAGCGGGGGGGCGGAGACCGGGGAGCTGTTTTTT.

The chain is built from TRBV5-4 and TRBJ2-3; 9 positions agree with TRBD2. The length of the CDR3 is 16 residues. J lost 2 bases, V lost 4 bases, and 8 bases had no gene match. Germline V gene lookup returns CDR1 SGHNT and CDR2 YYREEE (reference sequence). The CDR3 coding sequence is TGTGCCAGCAGCCCGGGAACTAGCGGGCTCACAGATACGCAGTATTTT. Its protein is CASSPGTSGLTDTQYF. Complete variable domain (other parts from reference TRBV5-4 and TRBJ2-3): ETGVTQSPTHLIKTRGQQVTLRCSSQSGHNTVSWYQQALGQGPQFIFQYYREEENGRGNFPPRFSGLQFPNYSSELNVNALELDDSALYLCASSPGTSGLTDTQYFGPGTRLTVL.

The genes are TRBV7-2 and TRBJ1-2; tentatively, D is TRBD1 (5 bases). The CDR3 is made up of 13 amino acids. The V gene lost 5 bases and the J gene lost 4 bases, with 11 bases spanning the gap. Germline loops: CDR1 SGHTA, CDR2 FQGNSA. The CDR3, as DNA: TGTGCCAGCAGCACCAGGGTCGCCTATGGCTACACCTTC. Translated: CASSTRVAYGYTF.

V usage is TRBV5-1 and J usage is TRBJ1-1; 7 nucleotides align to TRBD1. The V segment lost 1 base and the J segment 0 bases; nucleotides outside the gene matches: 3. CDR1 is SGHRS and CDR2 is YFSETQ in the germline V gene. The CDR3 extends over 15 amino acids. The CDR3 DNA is TGCGCCAGCAGCTTGAGGACAGGAGTGAACACTGAAGCTTTCTTT. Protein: CASSLRTGVNTEAFF.

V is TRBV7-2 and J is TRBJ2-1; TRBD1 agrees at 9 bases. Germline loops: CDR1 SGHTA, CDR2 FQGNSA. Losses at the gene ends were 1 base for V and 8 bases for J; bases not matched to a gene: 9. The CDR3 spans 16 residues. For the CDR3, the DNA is TGTGCCAGCAGCTTAGGGCGAACAGGGGGCTTGGATGAGCAGTTCTTC. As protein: CASSLGRTGGLDEQFF. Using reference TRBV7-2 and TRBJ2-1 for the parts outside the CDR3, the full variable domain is GAGVSQSPSNKVTEKGKDVELRCDPISGHTALYWYRQSLGQGLEFLIYFQGNSAPDKSGLPSDRFSAERTGGSVSTLTIQRTQQEDSAVYLCASSLGRTGGLDEQFFGPGTRLTVL.

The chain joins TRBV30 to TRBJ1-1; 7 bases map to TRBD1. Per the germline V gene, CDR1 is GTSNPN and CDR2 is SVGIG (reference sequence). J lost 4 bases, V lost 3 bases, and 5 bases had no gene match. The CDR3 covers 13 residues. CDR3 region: CAWSLAGGTEAFF. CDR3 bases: TGTGCCTGGAGCCTCGCAGGGGGCACTGAAGCTTTCTTT.

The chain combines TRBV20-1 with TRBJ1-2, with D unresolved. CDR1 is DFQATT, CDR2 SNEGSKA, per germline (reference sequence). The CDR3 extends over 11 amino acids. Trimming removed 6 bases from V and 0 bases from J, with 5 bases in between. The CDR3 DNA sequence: TGCAGTGCAACAACTAACTATGGCTACACCTTC. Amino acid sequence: CSATTNYGYTF.

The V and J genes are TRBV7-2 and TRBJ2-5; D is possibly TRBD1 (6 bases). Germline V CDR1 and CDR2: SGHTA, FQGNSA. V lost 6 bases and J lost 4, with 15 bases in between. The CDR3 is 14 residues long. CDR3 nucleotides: TGTGCCAGCAGTCGACCGAGGGGGTCAGAGACCCAGTACTTC. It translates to CASSRPRGSETQYF.

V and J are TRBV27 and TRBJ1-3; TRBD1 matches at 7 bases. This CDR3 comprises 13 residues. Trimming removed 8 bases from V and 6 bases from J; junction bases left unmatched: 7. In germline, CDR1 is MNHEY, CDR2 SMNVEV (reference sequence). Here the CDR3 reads CASSPGTANTIYF. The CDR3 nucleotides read TGTGCCAGCTCCCCCGGGACAGCAAACACCATATATTTT.

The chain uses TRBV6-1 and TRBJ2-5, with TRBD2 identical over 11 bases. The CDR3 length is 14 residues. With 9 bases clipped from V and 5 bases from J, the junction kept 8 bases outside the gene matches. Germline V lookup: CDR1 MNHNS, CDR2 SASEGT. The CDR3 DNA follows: TGTGCCAGTCTAAAGACTAGCGGGGACGAGACCCAGTACTTC. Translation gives CASLKTSGDETQYF.

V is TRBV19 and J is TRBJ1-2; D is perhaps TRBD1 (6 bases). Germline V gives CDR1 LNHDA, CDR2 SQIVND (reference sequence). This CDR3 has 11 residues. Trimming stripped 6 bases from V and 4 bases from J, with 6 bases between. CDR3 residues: CASRQGYGYTF. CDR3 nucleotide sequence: TGTGCCAGTAGACAGGGCTATGGCTACACCTTC.

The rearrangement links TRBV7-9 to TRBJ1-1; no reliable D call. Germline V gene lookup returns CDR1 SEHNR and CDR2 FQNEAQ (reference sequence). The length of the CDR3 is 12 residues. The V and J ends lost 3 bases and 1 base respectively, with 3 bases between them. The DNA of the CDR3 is TGTGCCAGCAGCTTCGGGAACACTGAAGCTTTCTTT. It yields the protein CASSFGNTEAFF.

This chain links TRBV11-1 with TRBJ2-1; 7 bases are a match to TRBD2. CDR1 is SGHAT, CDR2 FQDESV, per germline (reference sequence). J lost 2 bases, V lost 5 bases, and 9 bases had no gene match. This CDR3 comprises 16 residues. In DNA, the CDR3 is TGTGCCAGCAGCCCCCAGGCGCGGGGGACCTACAATGAGCAGTTCTTC. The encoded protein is CASSPQARGTYNEQFF.